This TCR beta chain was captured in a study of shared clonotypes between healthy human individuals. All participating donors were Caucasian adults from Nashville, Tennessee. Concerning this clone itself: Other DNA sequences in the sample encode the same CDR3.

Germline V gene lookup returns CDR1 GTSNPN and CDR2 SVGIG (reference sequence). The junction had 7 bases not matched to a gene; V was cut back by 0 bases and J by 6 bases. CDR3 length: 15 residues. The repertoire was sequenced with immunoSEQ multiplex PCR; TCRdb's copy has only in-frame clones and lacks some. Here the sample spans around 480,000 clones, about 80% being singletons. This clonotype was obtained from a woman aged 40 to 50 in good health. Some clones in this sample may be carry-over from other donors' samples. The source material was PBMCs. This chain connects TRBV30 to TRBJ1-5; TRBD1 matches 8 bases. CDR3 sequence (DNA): TGTGCCTGGAGTGTCGGGGCAGGGGGCGGTCAGCCCCAGCATTTT. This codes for CAWSVGAGGGQPQHF.